These 28 T cell receptor beta chains share one sample of origin, sequenced in a study of untreated major depressive disorder. The table came from immunoSEQ multiplex PCR; TCRdb's copy has only in-frame clones and leaves some out. The repertoire holds 15,000 to 20,000 clones, with 70% to 90% as singletons. The sample was CD4+ T cells from PBMCs. The receptors stem from a woman aged 25 to 45 in good health.

The chain couples TRBV30 to TRBJ1-6; no clear D gene. Germline CDR1 GTSNPN, CDR2 SVGIG (reference sequence). Between the trimmed V and J ends, which lost 3 bases and 8 bases, there was a span of 14 bases. CDR3 size: 14 residues. In DNA, the CDR3 is TGTGCCTGGAGCGAAAGACCCGGGGATTCACCCCTCCACTTT. This sequence encodes CAWSERPGDSPLHF.

This chain joins TRBV4-2 and TRBJ2-2; D is undetermined. CDR3 length equals 15 residues. Trimming shortened V by 0 bases and J by 6 bases, and 11 bases separated the two germline ends. In germline, CDR1 is LGHNA, CDR2 YNFKEQ. CDR3 region: CASSQDRVSAGELFF. In DNA, the CDR3 is TGTGCCAGCAGCCAAGATCGGGTATCGGCCGGGGAGCTGTTTTTT.

The chain combines TRBV4-1 with TRBJ2-1; tentatively, D is TRBD1 (6 bases). This CDR3 region has 19 residues. Germline CDR1 and CDR2: MGHRA and YSYEKL. Trimming shortened V by 0 bases and J by 4 bases, and 22 bases separated the two germline ends. CDR3 DNA: TGCGCCAGCAGCCAAGATTATTGGGAAGGGGGAAGGCCTTACAATGAGCAGTTCTTC. It specifies CASSQDYWEGGRPYNEQFF.

The V and J genes are TRBV5-6 and TRBJ1-1; D not certain. V was shortened by 0 bases and J by 5 bases, with 11 bases between the two germline ends. CDR3 size: 14 residues. Germline V gene lookup returns CDR1 SGHDT and CDR2 YYEEEE. CDR3 sequence: CASSLGPGGTEAFF. The DNA of the CDR3 is TGTGCCAGCAGCTTGGGACCCGGCGGGACTGAAGCTTTCTTT.

The chain joins TRBV5-5 to TRBJ2-7, with D uncertain. This CDR3 is 12 amino acids long. The germline V gene encodes CDR1 SGHKS and CDR2 YYEKEE (reference sequence). V dropped 3 bases and J dropped 3 bases, with 7 bases sitting between them. The CDR3 sequence: CASSWTFYEQYF. In DNA, the CDR3 is TGTGCCAGCAGCTGGACCTTCTACGAGCAGTACTTC.

Only one count was recorded for this clone. This chain connects TRBV29-1 to TRBJ2-2, with D possibly being TRBD2 (7 bases). CDR1 is SQVTM, CDR2 ANQGSEA, per germline. The CDR3 sequence is 15 residues long. Trimming removed 4 bases from V and 3 bases from J, with 15 bases in between. CDR3 coding DNA: TGCAGCGTTGCGGGGGGCGCGGTGGACACCGGGGAGCTGTTTTTT. It yields the protein CSVAGGAVDTGELFF.

Only a few counts were recorded for this clone. The CDR3 sequence is CASRESRNSPLHF. In nucleotides, the CDR3 is TGTGCCAGCAGGGAATCAAGAAATTCACCCCTCCACTTT. The V and J genes are TRBV6-1 and TRBJ1-6; D unclear. The germline V gene has CDR1 MNHNS and CDR2 SASEGT. The CDR3 has 13 amino acids. The V end was cut by 6 bases, the J end by 7 bases, with 10 bases between.

The sample holds one count of this clone. The CDR3 nucleotides read TGTGCCAGCAGCCTGTTAGCGGGTGCAGATACGCAGTATTTT. As protein: CASSLLAGADTQYF. The V call is TRBV5-6, the J call TRBJ2-3; 7 nucleotides agree with TRBD2. The germline V gene has CDR1 SGHDT and CDR2 YYEEEE. The ends lost 4 bases at V and 4 bases at J; junction bases unmatched: 6. The CDR3 runs to 14 residues.

The CDR3 spells CASSPHPPGSYEQYF. DNA for the CDR3: TGTGCCAGCAGTCCTCACCCCCCGGGGTCCTACGAGCAGTACTTC. The rearrangement links TRBV28 to TRBJ2-7; weak D call: TRBD2 (5 bases). Germline values: CDR1 MDHEN, CDR2 SYDVKM. V was pared by 5 bases and J by 1 base, with 15 bases between. The CDR3 consists of 15 residues.

This chain connects TRBV2 to TRBJ1-5; the D gene is possibly TRBD1 (6 bases). Germline V gene sequence: CDR1 SNHLY, CDR2 FYNNEI. The CDR3 runs 15 residues. The V gene lost 5 bases and the J gene lost 0 bases, with 11 bases spanning the gap. The CDR3: CASSQQGISNQPQHF. The CDR3 bases are TGTGCCAGCAGTCAACAGGGAATTAGCAATCAGCCCCAGCATTTT.

The chain uses TRBV19 and TRBJ2-7; TRBD1 matches at 7 bases. The V gene's germline CDR1 is LNHDA and CDR2 SQIVND (reference sequence). The CDR3 runs 16 residues. V lost 8 bases to trimming and J lost 3 bases; unmatched junction nucleotides: 16. The CDR3 spells CASSKIGTDSNYEQYF. CDR3 nucleotides: TGTGCCAGTTCTAAGATTGGGACAGACAGCAACTACGAGCAGTACTTC.

The rearrangement links TRBV7-8 to TRBJ2-5; TRBD1 aligns across 8 bases. V gave up 3 bases and J gave up 4 bases; unmatched junction bases: 4. The germline gives CDR1 SGHVS, CDR2 FQNEAQ. The CDR3 runs 14 residues. For the CDR3, the DNA is TGTGCCAGCAGCTTCCCAGGGGGCGCAGAGACCCAGTACTTC. Residues: CASSFPGGAETQYF. Based on the CDR3 plus reference TRBV7-8 and TRBJ2-5, the full variable domain is GAGVSQSPRYKVAKRGQDVALRCDPISGHVSLFWYQQALGQGPEFLTYFQNEAQLDKSGLPSDRFFAERPEGSVSTLKIQRTQQEDSAVYLCASSFPGGAETQYFGPGTRLLVL.

This clone was observed a handful of times. The J gene is TRBJ2-3, the V gene TRBV9; no definite D call. Trimming took 0 bases from V and 5 from J, leaving 4 bases between them. CDR1 is SGDLS, CDR2 YYNGEE, per germline. This CDR3 spans 12 amino acids. CDR3: CASSVVVDTQYF. Written as DNA, the CDR3 is TGTGCCAGCAGCGTAGTTGTAGATACGCAGTATTTT.

V is TRBV6-1 and J is TRBJ2-3; D gene unclear. CDR3 size: 13 residues. The germline V gene encodes CDR1 MNHNS and CDR2 SASEGT. V lost 6 bases and J lost 6, with 13 bases in between. DNA of the CDR3: TGTGCCAGCAGCGCCGATCTAGGGGATACGCAGTATTTT. The encoded protein is CASSADLGDTQYF.

The gene calls are TRBV7-2 and TRBJ1-2, with D possibly TRBD1 on 5 matching bases. This CDR3 is built from 12 residues. Germline assignment: CDR1 SGHTA and CDR2 FQGNSA. V lost 5 bases and J 4 bases, leaving 8 bases between the germline ends. CDR3 coding DNA: TGTGCCAGCAGCCGGGACGTCTATGGCTACACCTTC. This codes for CASSRDVYGYTF.

In its sample, this clone was seen a few times. The J gene is TRBJ1-2, the V gene TRBV9; tentative D call: TRBD1 (6 bases). This CDR3 region has 14 residues. Per the germline V gene, CDR1 is SGDLS and CDR2 is YYNGEE. Trimming removed 5 bases from V and 8 bases from J, with 19 bases in between. DNA of the CDR3: TGTGCCAGCAGGAAAGGGCCAGGGGTGGGCGGCTACACCTTC. Translation gives CASRKGPGVGGYTF.

The chain uses TRBV2 and TRBJ1-3; D possibly corresponds to TRBD1 (5 bases). The V gene lost 6 bases and the J gene lost 3 bases, with 9 bases spanning the gap. The germline V gene has CDR1 SNHLY and CDR2 FYNNEI. The CDR3 sequence is 13 residues long. CDR3 sequence: CASSGTLGNTIYF. CDR3 DNA sequence: TGTGCCAGCAGCGGGACCCTTGGAAACACCATATATTTT.

CDR3 sequence (DNA): TGTGCCAGCAGTGGGGACAGTCCGGCGGGCTACACCTTC. The encoded protein is CASSGDSPAGYTF. This chain uses TRBV2 with TRBJ1-2, with 7 bases aligning to TRBD1. Germline lookup yields CDR1 SNHLY and CDR2 FYNNEI. The CDR3 contains 13 residues. The J segment lost 8 bases and the V segment lost 4 bases, leaving 7 bases of the junction unmatched.

DNA of the CDR3: TGCAGCGTGAGGACAGGGGCGAACACTGAAGCTTTCTTT. Protein sequence: CSVRTGANTEAFF. This rearrangement joins TRBV29-1 to TRBJ1-1; 9 bases agree with TRBD1. CDR1 is SQVTM and CDR2 is ANQGSEA in the germline V gene. The CDR3 runs 13 residues. The trim removed 6 bases at V and 1 base at J, leaving 3 bases unmatched.

The chain is built from TRBV10-3 and TRBJ2-4; D assignment may be TRBD1 or TRBD2 (5 bases each). Germline CDR1 and CDR2: ENHRY and SYGVKD. V was shortened by 0 bases and J by 2 bases, with 14 bases between the two germline ends. The CDR3 sequence is 17 residues long. CDR3: CAISESLGEGSKNIQYF. The CDR3 DNA follows: TGTGCCATCAGTGAGTCCCTGGGGGAAGGCTCCAAAAACATTCAGTACTTC.

V gene TRBV4-1 combines with J gene TRBJ1-3, with D tentatively TRBD1 (6 bases). Per germline, CDR1 MGHRA and CDR2 YSYEKL. The V and J ends lost 0 bases and 3 bases respectively, with 9 bases between them. The CDR3 loop spans 15 amino acids. CDR3 sequence reads: CASSQDTGFGNTIYF. As DNA, the CDR3 is TGCGCCAGCAGCCAAGATACAGGGTTTGGAAACACCATATATTTT.

The chain uses TRBV6-6 and TRBJ1-6, with 10 bases fitting TRBD1. The CDR3 loop spans 16 amino acids. V was pared by 6 bases and J by 8 bases, with 10 bases of the junction left unmatched. The germline CDR1 and CDR2 sequences are MNHNY and SVGAGI (reference sequence). This CDR3 reads CASSPLRDRGDSPLHF. The CDR3, as DNA: TGTGCCAGCAGCCCCCTCCGGGACAGGGGTGATTCACCCCTCCACTTT.

The rearrangement links TRBV7-9 to TRBJ2-2, with 7 positions matching TRBD2. The CDR3 is made up of 18 amino acids. Looked up from germline, CDR1 is SEHNR and CDR2 is FQNEAQ (reference sequence). V was pared by 4 bases and J by 0 bases, with 11 bases of the junction left unmatched. Here the CDR3 DNA reads TGTGCCAGCAGCTCAAGGACGGGAGGCCCTCCGAACACCGGGGAGCTGTTTTTT. Translating gives CASSSRTGGPPNTGELFF.

In nucleotides, the CDR3 is TGTGCCAGCAGCGTAGCGCAGGGAAGGGGGCAAGAGACCCAGTACTTC. Residues: CASSVAQGRGQETQYF. The chain uses TRBV9 and TRBJ2-5; tentative D call: TRBD1 (6 bases). The CDR3 loop spans 16 amino acids. Trimming cost V 0 bases and J 2 bases, with 14 bases left between them. Looked up from germline, CDR1 is SGDLS and CDR2 is YYNGEE. The variable domain in full, completed from reference TRBV9 and TRBJ2-5, reads DSGVTQTPKHLITATGQRVTLRCSPRSGDLSVYWYQQSLDQGLQFLIQYYNGEERAKGNILERFSAQQFPDLHSELNLSSLELGDSALYFCASSVAQGRGQETQYFGPGTRLLVL.

Concerning this clone: Other DNA sequences in this specimen translate into the identical CDR3. The CDR3 nucleotides read TGTGCCTGGACTAGCGGGAGTAATGAGCAGTTCTTC. Protein: CAWTSGSNEQFF. The V gene is TRBV30, the J gene TRBJ2-1; TRBD2 aligns across 10 bases. The junction had 1 base not matched to a gene; V was cut back by 4 bases and J by 7 bases. Germline lookup yields CDR1 GTSNPN and CDR2 SVGIG (reference sequence). The CDR3 runs to 12 residues. The variable domain in full, completed from reference TRBV30 and TRBJ2-1, reads SQTIHQWPATLVQPVGSPLSLECTVEGTSNPNLYWYRQAAGRGLQLLFYSVGIGQISSEVPQNLSASRPQDRQFILSSKKLLLSDSGFYLCAWTSGSNEQFFGPGTRLTVL.

The chain has TRBV5-6 and TRBJ1-4; weak D call: TRBD1 (5 bases). The CDR3 sequence is 15 residues long. Trimming left V 3 bases short and J 7 bases short, with 16 bases between. In germline, CDR1 is SGHDT, CDR2 YYEEEE. The CDR3 DNA reads TGTGCCAGCAGCTGGCTAAAGGGGCTTAGTGAAAAACTGTTTTTT. Residues: CASSWLKGLSEKLFF. Looking up the rest from reference TRBV5-6 and TRBJ1-4 gives the full variable domain: DAGVTQSPTHLIKTRGQQVTLRCSPKSGHDTVSWYQQALGQGPQFIFQYYEEEERQRGNFPDRFSGHQFPNYSSELNVNALLLGDSALYLCASSWLKGLSEKLFFGSGTQLSVL.

The V call is TRBV11-2, the J call TRBJ2-3; 8 bases are shared with TRBD2. The trim removed 4 bases at V and 4 bases at J, leaving 7 bases unmatched. The CDR3 loop spans 15 amino acids. The germline CDR1 and CDR2 sequences are SGHAT and FQNNGV. CDR3 region: CASSWVSGTSDTQYF. CDR3 bases: TGTGCCAGCAGCTGGGTTAGCGGGACGTCAGATACGCAGTATTTT. The complete variable domain, with remaining parts taken from reference TRBV11-2 and TRBJ2-3, reads EAGVAQSPRYKIIEKRQSVAFWCNPISGHATLYWYQQILGQGPKLLIQFQNNGVVDDSQLPKDRFSAERLKGVDSTLKIQPAKLEDSAVYLCASSWVSGTSDTQYFGPGTRLTVL.

The chain uses TRBV30 and TRBJ1-1; weak D call: TRBD1 (5 bases). The CDR3 is made up of 13 amino acids. Per germline, CDR1 GTSNPN and CDR2 SVGIG (reference sequence). V was trimmed by 8 bases and J by 0 bases, leaving 13 bases between them. The CDR3 reads CAGSGPLNTEAFF. DNA of the CDR3: TGTGCCGGTTCGGGACCGTTGAACACTGAAGCTTTCTTT.